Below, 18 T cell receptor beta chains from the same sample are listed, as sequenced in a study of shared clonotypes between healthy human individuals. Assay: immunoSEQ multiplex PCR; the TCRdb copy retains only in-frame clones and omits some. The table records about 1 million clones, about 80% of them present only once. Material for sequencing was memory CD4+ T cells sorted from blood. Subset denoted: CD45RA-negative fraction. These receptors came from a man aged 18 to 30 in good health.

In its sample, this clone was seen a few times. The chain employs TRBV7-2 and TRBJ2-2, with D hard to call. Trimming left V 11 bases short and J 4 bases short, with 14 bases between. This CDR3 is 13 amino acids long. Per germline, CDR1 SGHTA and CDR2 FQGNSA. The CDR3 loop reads CAGSDSRTGELFF. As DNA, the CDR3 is TGTGCCGGAAGCGACTCGCGCACCGGGGAGCTGTTTTTT.

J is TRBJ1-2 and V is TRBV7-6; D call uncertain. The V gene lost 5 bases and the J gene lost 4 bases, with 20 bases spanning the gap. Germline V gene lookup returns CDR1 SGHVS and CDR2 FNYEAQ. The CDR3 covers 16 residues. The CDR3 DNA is TGTGCCAGCAGCACTCACAGTTCTCGAAAGACCTATGGCTACACCTTC. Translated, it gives CASSTHSSRKTYGYTF.

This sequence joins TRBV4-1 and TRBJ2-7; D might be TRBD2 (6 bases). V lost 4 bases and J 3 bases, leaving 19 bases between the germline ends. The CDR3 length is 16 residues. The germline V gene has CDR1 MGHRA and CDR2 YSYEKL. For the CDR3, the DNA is TGCGCCAGCAGCCGAGCGCCGGCTAGCGCGATCTACGAGCAGTACTTC. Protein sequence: CASSRAPASAIYEQYF.

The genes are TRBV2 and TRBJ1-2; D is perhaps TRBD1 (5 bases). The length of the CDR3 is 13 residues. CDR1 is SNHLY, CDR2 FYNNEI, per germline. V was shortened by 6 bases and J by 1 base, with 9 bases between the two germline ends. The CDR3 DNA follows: TGTGCCAGCAGGGGGACCTTTAACTATGGCTACACCTTC. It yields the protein CASRGTFNYGYTF.

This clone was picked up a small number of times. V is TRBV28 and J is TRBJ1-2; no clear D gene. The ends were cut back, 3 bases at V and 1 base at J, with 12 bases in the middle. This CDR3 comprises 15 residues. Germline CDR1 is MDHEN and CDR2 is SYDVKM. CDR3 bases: TGTGCCAGCAGTTTCGGTAACAAGGGTAACTATGGCTACACCTTC. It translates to CASSFGNKGNYGYTF.

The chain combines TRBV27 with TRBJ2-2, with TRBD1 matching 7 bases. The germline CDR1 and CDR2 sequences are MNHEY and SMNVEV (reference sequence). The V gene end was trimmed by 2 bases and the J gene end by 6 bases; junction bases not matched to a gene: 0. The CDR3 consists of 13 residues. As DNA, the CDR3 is TGTGCCAGCAGTTTAGACAGGGCCGGGGAGCTGTTTTTT. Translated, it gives CASSLDRAGELFF.

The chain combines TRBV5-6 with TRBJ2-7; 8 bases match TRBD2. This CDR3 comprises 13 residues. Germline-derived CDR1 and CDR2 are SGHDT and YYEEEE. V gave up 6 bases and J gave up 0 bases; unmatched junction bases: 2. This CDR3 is CASKAGGSYEQYF. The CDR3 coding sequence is TGTGCCAGCAAGGCGGGAGGCTCCTACGAGCAGTACTTC.

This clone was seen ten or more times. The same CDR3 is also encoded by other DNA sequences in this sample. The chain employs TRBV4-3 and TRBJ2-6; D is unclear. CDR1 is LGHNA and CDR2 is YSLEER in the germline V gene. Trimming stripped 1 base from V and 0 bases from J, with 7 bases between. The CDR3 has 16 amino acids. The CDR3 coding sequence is TGCGCCAGCAGCCAAGGACATCCCTCTGGGGCCAACGTCCTGACTTTC. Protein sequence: CASSQGHPSGANVLTF.

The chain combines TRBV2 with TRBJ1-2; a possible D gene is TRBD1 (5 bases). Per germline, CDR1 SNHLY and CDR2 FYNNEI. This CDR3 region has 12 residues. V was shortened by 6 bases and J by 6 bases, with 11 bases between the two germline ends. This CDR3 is CASSREGDGYTF. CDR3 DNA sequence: TGTGCCAGCAGCAGGGAAGGAGATGGCTACACCTTC. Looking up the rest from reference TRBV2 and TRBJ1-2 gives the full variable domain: EPEVTQTPSHQVTQMGQEVILRCVPISNHLYFYWYRQILGQKVEFLVSFYNNEISEKSEIFDDQFSVERPDGSNFTLKIRSTKLEDSAMYFCASSREGDGYTFGSGTRLTVV.

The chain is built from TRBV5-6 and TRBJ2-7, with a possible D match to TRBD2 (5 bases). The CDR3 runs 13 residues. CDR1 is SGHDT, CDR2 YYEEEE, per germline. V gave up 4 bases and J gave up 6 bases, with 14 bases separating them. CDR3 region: CASSRVSAGEQYF. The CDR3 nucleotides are TGTGCCAGCAGCCGAGTCTCGGCGGGCGAGCAGTACTTC.

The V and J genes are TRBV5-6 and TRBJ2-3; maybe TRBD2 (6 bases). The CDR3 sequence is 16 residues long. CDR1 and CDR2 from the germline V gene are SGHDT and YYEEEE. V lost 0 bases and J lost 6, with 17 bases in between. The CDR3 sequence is CASSLGLAYGGDTQYF. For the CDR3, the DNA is TGTGCCAGCAGCTTGGGGCTAGCCTATGGGGGGGATACGCAGTATTTT.

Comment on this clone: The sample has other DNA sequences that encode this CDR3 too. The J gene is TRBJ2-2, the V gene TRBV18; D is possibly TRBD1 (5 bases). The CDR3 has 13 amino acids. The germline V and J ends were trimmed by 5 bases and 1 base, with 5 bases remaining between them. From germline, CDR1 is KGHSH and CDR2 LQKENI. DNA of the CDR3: TGTGCCAGCTCAACAGGGAACACCGGGGAGCTGTTTTTT. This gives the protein CASSTGNTGELFF.

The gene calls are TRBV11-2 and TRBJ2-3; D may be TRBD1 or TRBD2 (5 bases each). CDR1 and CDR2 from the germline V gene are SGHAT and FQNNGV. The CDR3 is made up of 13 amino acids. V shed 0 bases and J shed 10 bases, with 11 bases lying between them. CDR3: CASSLETRGAQYF. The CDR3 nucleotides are TGTGCCAGCAGCTTAGAAACGAGAGGGGCGCAGTATTTT.

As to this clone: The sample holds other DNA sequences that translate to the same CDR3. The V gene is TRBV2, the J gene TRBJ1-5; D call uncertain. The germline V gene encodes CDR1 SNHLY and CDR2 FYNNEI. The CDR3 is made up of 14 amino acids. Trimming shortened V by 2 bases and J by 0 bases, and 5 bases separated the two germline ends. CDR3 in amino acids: CASSEFRSNQPQHF. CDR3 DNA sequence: TGTGCCAGCAGTGAATTCCGTAGCAATCAGCCCCAGCATTTT.

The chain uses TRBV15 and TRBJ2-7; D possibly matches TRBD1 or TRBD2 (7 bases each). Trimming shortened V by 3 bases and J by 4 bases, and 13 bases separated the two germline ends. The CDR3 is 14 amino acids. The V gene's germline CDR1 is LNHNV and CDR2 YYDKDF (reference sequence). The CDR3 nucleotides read TGTGCCACCAGCAGGGGGAGGGGGCAATACGAGCAGTACTTC. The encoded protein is CATSRGRGQYEQYF.

CDR3 sequence reads: CASSRPLGSGGKYEQYF. As DNA, the CDR3 is TGTGCCAGCAGCCGCCCCCTGGGGAGCGGGGGGAAGTACGAGCAGTACTTC. This chain connects TRBV27 to TRBJ2-7; 9 bases fit TRBD2. This CDR3 is 17 amino acids long. Trimming at V came to 6 bases and at J to 4 bases, leaving 16 bases not matched to a gene. Germline V gene lookup returns CDR1 MNHEY and CDR2 SMNVEV (reference sequence).

CDR3 DNA: TGTGCCATCAGTGAGGGACAGGGACTAGCTAACTATGGCTACACCTTC. This encodes CAISEGQGLANYGYTF. The rearrangement uses TRBV10-3 and TRBJ1-2, with 8 bases that match TRBD1. V lost 2 bases and J lost 0; bases outside the gene matches: 5. CDR1 is ENHRY, CDR2 SYGVKD, per germline. The CDR3 sequence is 16 residues long.

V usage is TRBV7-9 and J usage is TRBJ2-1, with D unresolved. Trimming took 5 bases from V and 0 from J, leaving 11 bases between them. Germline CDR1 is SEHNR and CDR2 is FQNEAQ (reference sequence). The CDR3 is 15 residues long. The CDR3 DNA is TGTGCCAGCAGCAGGGCCCTAAGCTCCTACAATGAGCAGTTCTTC. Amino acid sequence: CASSRALSSYNEQFF.